The T cell receptor beta chain under discussion was sequenced for a study of blood T cell repertoires in COVID-19. In the study overall: The analysed material was cDNA or gDNA that came from T cells, B-cell-depleted T cells, or PBMCs.

Measured with immunoSEQ multiplex PCR; TCRdb has only the in-frame clones, and not every one. This sample has 150,000 or so clones, with about 88% found just once. This CDR3 region has 14 residues. V gave up 0 bases and J gave up 8 bases, with 11 bases separating them. Germline V lookup: CDR1 SGHRS, CDR2 YFSETQ. The rearrangement uses TRBV5-1 and TRBJ1-4, with D hard to call. This sequence was found in a human donor with acute COVID-19. The donor label of this sample is uncertain. Sequenced sample: PBMCs or T cells enriched from blood (not recorded which). This CDR3 is CASSLGHDLEKLFF. CDR3 in DNA: TGCGCCAGCAGCTTGGGGCACGACTTAGAAAAACTGTTTTTT.